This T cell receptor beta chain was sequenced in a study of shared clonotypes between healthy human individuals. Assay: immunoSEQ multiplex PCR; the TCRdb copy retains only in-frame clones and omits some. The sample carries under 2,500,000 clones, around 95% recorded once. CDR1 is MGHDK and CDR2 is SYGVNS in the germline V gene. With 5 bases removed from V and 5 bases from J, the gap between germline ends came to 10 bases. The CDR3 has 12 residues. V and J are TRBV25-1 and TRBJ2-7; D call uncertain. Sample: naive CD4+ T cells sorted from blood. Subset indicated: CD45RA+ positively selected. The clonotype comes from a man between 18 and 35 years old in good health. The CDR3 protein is CASSSLRNEQYF. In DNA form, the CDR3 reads TGTGCCAGCAGTTCCCTTAGGAACGAGCAGTACTTC.